The 6 T cell receptor beta chains below all came from one sample that was sequenced in a study of blood T cell repertoires in COVID-19. This table comes from immunoSEQ multiplex PCR, and its TCRdb copy is limited to in-frame clones, with some not included. This sample has about 220,000 clones, with 88% found just once. Sequencing was carried out using PBMCs or T cells enriched from blood (not recorded which). The source of these receptors is a woman in her 50s with acute COVID-19.

CDR3 DNA sequence: TGTGCCAGCAGCTTGGGCCCGGTCGATACGCAGTATTTT. Protein sequence: CASSLGPVDTQYF. The chain links TRBV7-3 to TRBJ2-3; D not resolved. V was pared by 3 bases and J by 6 bases, with 10 bases between. Per germline, CDR1 SGHTA and CDR2 FQGTGA. This CDR3 has 13 residues. Combining the CDR3 with reference TRBV7-3 and TRBJ2-3 gives the whole variable domain GAGVSQTPSNKVTEKGKYVELRCDPISGHTALYWYRQSLGQGPEFLIYFQGTGAADDSGLPNDRFFAVRPEGSVSTLKIQRTERGDSAVYLCASSLGPVDTQYFGPGTRLTVL.

The rearrangement links TRBV5-1 to TRBJ2-7; 11 bases line up with TRBD2. With V trimmed by 4 bases and J by 3 bases, 9 bases remained unmatched. The CDR3 is made up of 16 amino acids. Germline V gene sequence: CDR1 SGHRS, CDR2 YFSETQ. CDR3 bases: TGCGCCAGCAGCCCCGTCCAACTAGCGGGAGTCTACGAGCAGTACTTC. Its protein product is CASSPVQLAGVYEQYF.

The genes are TRBV7-2 and TRBJ1-4, with 12 bases that match TRBD1. This CDR3 comprises 14 residues. Germline lookup yields CDR1 SGHTA and CDR2 FQGNSA. The V gene end was trimmed by 5 bases and the J gene end by 6 bases; junction bases not matched to a gene: 1. The CDR3 DNA reads as TGTGCCAGCAGCAGGGACAGGGGGCATGAAAAACTGTTTTTT. Translation: CASSRDRGHEKLFF.

The chain recombines TRBV27 with TRBJ1-5; no reliable D call. V was clipped by 5 bases and J by 11 bases, with 16 bases between them. This CDR3 is built from 13 residues. Germline lookup yields CDR1 MNHEY and CDR2 SMNVEV (reference sequence). CDR3 loop: CASSASTVSAQHF. In DNA form, the CDR3 reads TGTGCCAGCAGTGCCTCGACTGTTTCGGCCCAGCATTTT.

The chain couples TRBV3-1 (or the pseudogene TRBV3-2) to TRBJ2-3; D is possibly TRBD2 (6 bases). This CDR3 has 18 amino acids. The germline V gene has CDR1 LGHDT and CDR2 YNNKEL (reference sequence). Trimming took 1 base from V and 3 from J, leaving 20 bases between them. The CDR3, as DNA: TGTGCCAGCAGCCAAGGATGGGGACTGCCGTCAGGAACAGATACGCAGTATTTT. Protein product: CASSQGWGLPSGTDTQYF.

This chain connects TRBV27 to TRBJ1-1; D is unresolved. The CDR3 totals 13 residues. Trimming took 7 bases from V and 5 from J, leaving 14 bases between them. Germline-derived CDR1 and CDR2 are MNHEY and SMNVEV (reference sequence). The CDR3 region is CASTPGRETEAFF. The CDR3, as DNA: TGTGCCAGCACCCCCGGGAGGGAAACTGAAGCTTTCTTT.